The 4 T cell receptor beta chains given below trace back to one sample, sequenced in a study of tumor-infiltrating lymphocytes in primary liver carcinoma. Making TCR beta cDNA involved around 510 ng total RNA and a constant-region primer. ARM-PCR was slightly modified, and three nested multiplex PCR rounds with it gave rise to the TCR beta libraries. For approximately 10 cycles apiece, the opening two PCR rounds ran with TRBV1-TRBV30 forward primers and a C-beta reverse primer. TCRdb processed the multiplex PCR reads anew with MiXCR; each CDR3 protein has one entry. The sample holds some 190,000 distinct CDR3 sequences; over 80% are singletons and the top ten take around a sixth. DNA and RNA were both co-extracted from 20-30 mg of bulk tissue that had not been sorted. What was sequenced was tumor tissue from primary liver carcinoma. The receptors stem from a man in his forties or fifties with primary liver carcinoma and hepatitis B virus infection.

Comment on this clonotype: A much more abundant neighbour one base away suggests this may be a read error. The DNA is omitted, as the CDR3 cannot be located on it reliably, and the CDR3 follows TCRdb's listing. This chain uses TRBV29-1 with TRBJ2-4; no check of the table's D call, TRBD1, against the DNA was made. Germline V gives CDR1 SQVTM, CDR2 ANQGSEA. A total of 14 residues make up the CDR3, ends included. Here the CDR3 reads CSVAHGTGEDIQHF.

To note about this clonotype: Since no conserved phenylalanine or tryptophan closes the CDR3, a read error is the likely cause. The V and J genes are TRBV6-1 and TRBJ1-5, with TRBD1 matching 7 bases. This CDR3 region has 13 residues. J was trimmed by 5 bases and V by 7 bases; bases with no gene match: 5. Germline loops: CDR1 MNHNS, CDR2 SASEGT. CDR3 DNA sequence: TGTGCCAGCATCGACAGGGACGATCAGCCCCAGCATTAT. It specifies CASIDRDDQPQHY.

V and J are TRBV6-1 and TRBJ2-1; TRBD2 is a possible D gene (5 bases). The germline V gene encodes CDR1 MNHNS and CDR2 SASEGT. The CDR3 is made up of 13 amino acids. Trimming removed 7 bases at V and 16 bases at J, with 23 bases between. For the CDR3, the DNA is TGTGCCAGCAATGAGCGGAAAAACAATGAACAATTCTTC. Amino acids: CASNERKNNEQFF.

Only one count was recorded for this clonotype. An end of the junction does not agree with germline; a read error may underlie this. The V call is TRBV11-2, the J call TRBJ2-3, with 7 nucleotides matching TRBD2. The CDR3 contains 16 residues. Germline CDR1 SGHAT, CDR2 FQNNGV. The CDR3 is CASSLHAGVNTNTQYF. In DNA form, the CDR3 reads TGTGCCAGCAGCTTACATGCGGGAGTCAACACAAATACGCAGTATTTT.